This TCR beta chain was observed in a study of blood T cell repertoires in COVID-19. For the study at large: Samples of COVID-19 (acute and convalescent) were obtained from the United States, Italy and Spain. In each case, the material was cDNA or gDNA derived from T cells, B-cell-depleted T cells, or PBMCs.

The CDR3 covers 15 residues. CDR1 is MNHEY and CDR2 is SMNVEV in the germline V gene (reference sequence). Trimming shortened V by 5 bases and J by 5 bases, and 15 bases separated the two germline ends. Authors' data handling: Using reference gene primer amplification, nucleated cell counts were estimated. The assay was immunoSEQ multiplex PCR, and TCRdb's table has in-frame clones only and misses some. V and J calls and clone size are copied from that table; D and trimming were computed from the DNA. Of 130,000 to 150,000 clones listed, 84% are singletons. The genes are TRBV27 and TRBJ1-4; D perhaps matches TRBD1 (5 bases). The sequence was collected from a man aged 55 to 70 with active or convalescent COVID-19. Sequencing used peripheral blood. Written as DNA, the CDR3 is TGTGCCAGCAGTGAACCGGGACTGGGGAATGAAAAACTGTTTTTT. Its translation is CASSEPGLGNEKLFF.